The 7 T cell receptor beta chains given below trace back to one sample, sequenced in a study of T cell clonotyping in hematopoietic cell transplantation. Sequencing used immunoSEQ multiplex PCR; TCRdb keeps in-frame clones, though not all of them. The sample yields 11,000 or so clones, around 50% seen once. The source material was peripheral blood mononuclear cells. The origin of the receptors is a man aged 50 or older in good health. Some clones in this sample may be carry-over from other donors' samples.

The genes are TRBV6-5 and TRBJ2-7; 12 bases match TRBD1. The germline V gene has CDR1 MNHEY and CDR2 SVGAGI. After removal of 5 bases from V and 12 bases from J, the junction contained 8 bases not matched to a gene. This CDR3 has 13 amino acids. The CDR3: CASSVPGQGALYF. The DNA for the CDR3 is TGTGCCAGCAGTGTCCCGGGACAGGGGGCTCTGTACTTC.

The V call is TRBV30, the J call TRBJ2-1, with no clear D. Germline assignment: CDR1 GTSNPN and CDR2 SVGIG (reference sequence). With 2 bases removed from V and 7 bases from J, the gap between germline ends came to 6 bases. The CDR3 extends over 11 amino acids. Written as DNA, the CDR3 is TGTGCCTGGAGTATCAGGAATGAGCAGTTCTTC. As protein: CAWSIRNEQFF.

The chain couples TRBV7-9 to TRBJ2-7, with 8 bases identical to TRBD2. The CDR3 sequence is 14 residues long. The germline CDR1 and CDR2 sequences are SEHNR and FQNEAQ (reference sequence). Trimming took 4 bases from V and 4 from J; bases not matched to a gene: 6. CDR3 in DNA: TGTGCCAGCAGCTCCGGGAGGGCCGGGTACGAGCAGTACTTC. As protein: CASSSGRAGYEQYF.

A remark on this clone: One junction end does not reproduce the germline sequence, and a read error may be involved. The chain carries TRBV2 and TRBJ1-2; a possible D gene is TRBD1 (5 bases). This CDR3 contains 12 residues. CDR1 is SNHLY and CDR2 is FYNNEI in the germline V gene. CDR3 region: CASSLRQRYPYF. The DNA of the CDR3 is TGTGCCAGCAGCCTCCGACAGCGGTACCCCTACTTC.

A few counts support this clone. The gene calls are TRBV6-5 and TRBJ2-5; 7 bases line up with TRBD1. The CDR3 extends over 14 amino acids. Germline CDR1 is MNHEY and CDR2 is SVGAGI. Trimming at V came to 6 bases and at J to 3 bases, leaving 7 bases not matched to a gene. The CDR3 nucleotides are TGTGCCAGCAGAACGGGACAGAACGAAGAGACCCAGTACTTC. Residues: CASRTGQNEETQYF.

This chain connects TRBV27 to TRBJ1-5, with no clear D. V gave up 10 bases and J gave up 4 bases, with 11 bases separating them. Per germline, CDR1 MNHEY and CDR2 SMNVEV (reference sequence). The CDR3 is 12 amino acids. CDR3: CATGRSNQPQHF. In DNA, the CDR3 is TGTGCCACCGGAAGGTCGAATCAGCCCCAGCATTTT.

This chain connects TRBV30 to TRBJ1-1; D not certain. V was trimmed by 8 bases and J by 1 base, leaving 14 bases between them. Germline CDR1 is GTSNPN and CDR2 is SVGIG (reference sequence). The CDR3 spans 13 residues. CDR3 DNA: TGTGCCCTAAATCCTAGGGCGAACACTGAAGCTTTCTTT. Translation: CALNPRANTEAFF.